A selection of T cell receptor beta chains follows, all from one sample in a study of blood T cell repertoires in COVID-19. TCRdb's copy holds only in-frame clones and misses some; the assay was immunoSEQ multiplex PCR. Counted here are around 240,000 clones, approximately 84% occurring once; the ten biggest clones make up around 1.9%. Material: peripheral blood. These receptors originate from a woman aged 80 or over with acute or convalescent COVID-19. Each CDR3 is given with its conserved first and last residue. Each record gives: clone size, J gene, D gene, V gene, CDR3 DNA, CDR3 protein. A D gene is named only where the DNA matches it firmly. Rows give clone size only sometimes, using once, few, many, or a class for an expanded clone.

clone size: -
J gene: TRBJ2-1
D gene: -
V gene: TRBV11-3
CDR3 DNA: TGTGCCAGCAGCTTAGAAGGCGGGGGCCCCTACAATGAGCAGTTCTTC
CDR3 protein: CASSLEGGGPYNEQFF

clone size: -
J gene: TRBJ1-3
D gene: -
V gene: TRBV11-2
CDR3 DNA: TGTGCCAGCAGCTTGTATCCAGGGGAAGGAAACACCATATATTTT
CDR3 protein: CASSLYPGEGNTIYF

clone size: -
J gene: TRBJ1-3
D gene: TRBD1
V gene: TRBV6-6
CDR3 DNA: TGTGCCAGCATCGGGACAGGGACAGGAAACACCATATATTTT
CDR3 protein: CASIGTGTGNTIYF

clone size: -
J gene: TRBJ2-7
D gene: -
V gene: TRBV6-1
CDR3 DNA: TGTGCCAGCAGTGAAGATGGGTACAGGGCTAACTACGAGCAGTACTTC
CDR3 protein: CASSEDGYRANYEQYF

clone size: -
J gene: TRBJ1-2
D gene: -
V gene: TRBV6-5
CDR3 DNA: TGTGCCAGCAGGAGGGACACAGCTAACTATGGCTACACCTTC
CDR3 protein: CASRRDTANYGYTF

clone size: -
J gene: TRBJ1-1
D gene: -
V gene: TRBV6-2/TRBV6-3
CDR3 DNA: TGTGCCAGCAGTACAGGTTTCGGAAACACTGAAGCTTTCTTT
CDR3 protein: CASSTGFGNTEAFF

clone size: -
J gene: TRBJ1-5
D gene: -
V gene: TRBV5-1
CDR3 DNA: TGCGCCAGCAGCTTGGACGGGGGGAACAATCAGCCCCAGCATTTT
CDR3 protein: CASSLDGGNNQPQHF

clone size: once
J gene: TRBJ2-7
D gene: TRBD1
V gene: TRBV28
CDR3 DNA: TGTGCCAGCAGCACGACAGGGCGCGGGGAGCAGTACTTC
CDR3 protein: CASSTTGRGEQYF

clone size: once
J gene: TRBJ2-7
D gene: TRBD1
V gene: TRBV5-8
CDR3 DNA: TGTGCCAGCAGCTTGTCCGGGACAGGGAACTACGAGCAGTACTTC
CDR3 protein: CASSLSGTGNYEQYF

clone size: -
J gene: TRBJ1-2
D gene: -
V gene: TRBV3-1/TRBV3-2
CDR3 DNA: TGTGCCAGCAGCCAATCCCCAGGGCCCTATGGCTACACCTTC
CDR3 protein: CASSQSPGPYGYTF

clone size: -
J gene: TRBJ1-4
D gene: -
V gene: TRBV28
CDR3 DNA: TGTGCCAGCAGGAAAGGCAGCGGCCGGAGAGAAAAACTGTTTTTT
CDR3 protein: CASRKGSGRREKLFF

clone size: -
J gene: TRBJ2-2
D gene: -
V gene: TRBV7-3
CDR3 DNA: TGTGCCAGCACCCTTGGAGAGAACACCGGGGAGCTGTTTTTT
CDR3 protein: CASTLGENTGELFF

clone size: -
J gene: TRBJ2-7
D gene: -
V gene: TRBV12-3/TRBV12-4
CDR3 DNA: TGTGCCAGCAGAGAAGGGGCCTACGAGCAGTACTTC
CDR3 protein: CASREGAYEQYF

clone size: -
J gene: TRBJ2-1
D gene: -
V gene: TRBV29-1
CDR3 DNA: TGCAGCGTTGAACTCGTGACAGCTCCCTACAATGAGCAGTTCTTC
CDR3 protein: CSVELVTAPYNEQFF

clone size: -
J gene: TRBJ1-6
D gene: TRBD1
V gene: TRBV5-4
CDR3 DNA: TGTGCCAGCAGCTTGCGGGCGACAGGGGGCGGGTCACCCCTCCACTTT
CDR3 protein: CASSLRATGGGSPLHF

clone size: -
J gene: TRBJ2-1
D gene: -
V gene: TRBV5-1
CDR3 DNA: TGCGCCAGCAGCTTGTTTCTAACAGGGCCATACAATGAGCAGTTCTTC
CDR3 protein: CASSLFLTGPYNEQFF

clone size: -
J gene: TRBJ1-5
D gene: -
V gene: TRBV6-1
CDR3 DNA: TGTGCCAGCAGTGCCTTTAGGGGGAGCGGCAATCAGCCCCAGCATTTT
CDR3 protein: CASSAFRGSGNQPQHF

clone size: -
J gene: TRBJ2-1
D gene: TRBD2
V gene: TRBV4-3
CDR3 DNA: TGCGCCAGCAGCCAAGTCCGGGGGGGATCCTACAATGAGCAGTTCTTC
CDR3 protein: CASSQVRGGSYNEQFF

clone size: -
J gene: TRBJ2-3
D gene: TRBD1
V gene: TRBV29-1
CDR3 DNA: TGCAGCGTTGAAAGGGACAGGTCGGGGCCCCAGTATTTT
CDR3 protein: CSVERDRSGPQYF

clone size: -
J gene: TRBJ1-1
D gene: -
V gene: TRBV3-1/TRBV3-2
CDR3 DNA: TGTGCCAGCAGCCAAGATGCATTAGGGGGAGGGGCCACTGAAGCTTTCTTT
CDR3 protein: CASSQDALGGGATEAFF

clone size: -
J gene: TRBJ1-6
D gene: TRBD1
V gene: TRBV3-1/TRBV3-2
CDR3 DNA: TGTGCCAGCAGCCAAGGAGGACAGGGCGTCGGTAATTCACCCCTCCACTTT
CDR3 protein: CASSQGGQGVGNSPLHF

clone size: -
J gene: TRBJ1-1
D gene: -
V gene: TRBV28
CDR3 DNA: TGTGCCAGCAGTTTAGGGGGGTCTGAAGCTTTCTTT
CDR3 protein: CASSLGGSEAFF

clone size: -
J gene: TRBJ2-1
D gene: TRBD1
V gene: TRBV18
CDR3 DNA: TGTGCCAGCTTCGAGACAGGGGGAAATGAGCAGTTCTTC
CDR3 protein: CASFETGGNEQFF

clone size: -
J gene: TRBJ2-5
D gene: -
V gene: TRBV7-9
CDR3 DNA: TGTGCCAGCAGTTTGAGGAGGGCGCCCTTTGAGACCCAGTACTTC
CDR3 protein: CASSLRRAPFETQYF

clone size: -
J gene: TRBJ2-1
D gene: -
V gene: TRBV9
CDR3 DNA: TGTGCCAGCAGCAGAGGGACAAGCTCCTACAATGAGCAGTTCTTC
CDR3 protein: CASSRGTSSYNEQFF

clone size: -
J gene: TRBJ1-4
D gene: -
V gene: TRBV6-5
CDR3 DNA: TGTGCCAGCAGCATTGGACAGTCCCGGGATGAAAAACTGTTTTTT
CDR3 protein: CASSIGQSRDEKLFF

clone size: -
J gene: TRBJ2-5
D gene: TRBD1
V gene: TRBV7-2
CDR3 DNA: TGTGCCAGCAGCTTGGGACAGGGGACAGAGACCCAGTACTTC
CDR3 protein: CASSLGQGTETQYF

clone size: -
J gene: TRBJ2-7
D gene: TRBD2
V gene: TRBV3-1/TRBV3-2
CDR3 DNA: TGTGCCAGCAGCCAGACTAGCGGTTCCTACGAGCAGTACTTC
CDR3 protein: CASSQTSGSYEQYF

clone size: once
J gene: TRBJ1-1
D gene: -
V gene: TRBV4-3
CDR3 DNA: TGCGCCAGCAGCCAAGTGGGCACTGTCACTGAAGCTTTCTTT
CDR3 protein: CASSQVGTVTEAFF

clone size: -
J gene: TRBJ1-2
D gene: -
V gene: TRBV7-9
CDR3 DNA: TGTGCCAGCAGCTTAAATCAGGGTGGCTACACCTTC
CDR3 protein: CASSLNQGGYTF

clone size: few
J gene: TRBJ1-1
D gene: TRBD1
V gene: TRBV28
CDR3 DNA: TGTGCCAGCAGTGCCCCAAGGGACAGGGAGGCCACTGAAGCTTTCTTT
CDR3 protein: CASSAPRDREATEAFF

clone size: -
J gene: TRBJ1-2
D gene: TRBD1
V gene: TRBV19
CDR3 DNA: TGTGCCAGTACCTCGGACAGGGTAGGAGGCTACACCTTC
CDR3 protein: CASTSDRVGGYTF

clone size: -
J gene: TRBJ2-7
D gene: TRBD2
V gene: TRBV7-2
CDR3 DNA: TGTGCCAGCAGCTCCCCCGGACTAGCCTACGAGCAGTACTTC
CDR3 protein: CASSSPGLAYEQYF

clone size: -
J gene: TRBJ1-2
D gene: -
V gene: TRBV19
CDR3 DNA: TGTGCCAGTACGCTAAGGCCGGGGGGCTATGGCTACACCTTC
CDR3 protein: CASTLRPGGYGYTF

clone size: -
J gene: TRBJ2-5
D gene: TRBD1
V gene: TRBV7-2
CDR3 DNA: TGTGCCAGCAGCCGTCAACAGGGGGGACGAGAGACCCAGTACTTC
CDR3 protein: CASSRQQGGRETQYF

clone size: -
J gene: TRBJ2-5
D gene: TRBD1
V gene: TRBV2
CDR3 DNA: TGTGCCAGCAGTCGTCCACCGAACAGGGGGTTCTTGGAGACCCAGTACTTC
CDR3 protein: CASSRPPNRGFLETQYF

clone size: -
J gene: TRBJ2-1
D gene: -
V gene: TRBV7-2
CDR3 DNA: TGTGCCAGCAGCTTGTTAGCGCTGAGCTCCTACAATGAGCAGTTCTTC
CDR3 protein: CASSLLALSSYNEQFF

clone size: -
J gene: TRBJ2-7
D gene: TRBD1
V gene: TRBV18
CDR3 DNA: TGTGCCAGCTCACCAGGGACAGCGTCCTACGAGCAGTACTTC
CDR3 protein: CASSPGTASYEQYF

clone size: -
J gene: TRBJ1-1
D gene: -
V gene: TRBV18
CDR3 DNA: TGTGCCAGCTCACCTAAGACACAGCTAATGAACACTGAAGCTTTCTTT
CDR3 protein: CASSPKTQLMNTEAFF

clone size: -
J gene: TRBJ1-6
D gene: TRBD1
V gene: TRBV6-5
CDR3 DNA: TGTGCCAGCAGTTACAGGCGGGACAGAGCAAATTCACCCCTCCACTTT
CDR3 protein: CASSYRRDRANSPLHF

clone size: -
J gene: TRBJ1-1
D gene: -
V gene: TRBV14
CDR3 DNA: TGTGCCAGCAGCCGGAGGATGAACACTGAAGCTTTCTTT
CDR3 protein: CASSRRMNTEAFF

clone size: -
J gene: TRBJ1-4
D gene: TRBD1
V gene: TRBV23-1
CDR3 DNA: TGCGCCAGCGAAAGCCGGGACAGGGTTAATGAAAAACTGTTTTTT
CDR3 protein: CASESRDRVNEKLFF

clone size: -
J gene: TRBJ2-1
D gene: TRBD2
V gene: TRBV18
CDR3 DNA: TGTGCCAGCTCACCGGGACTAGCGGGAGCTAAGTTCTTC
CDR3 protein: CASSPGLAGAKFF

clone size: -
J gene: TRBJ1-4
D gene: -
V gene: TRBV28
CDR3 DNA: TGTGCCAGCAGTTTATATGCTGGGGGGGCAACTAATGAAAAACTGTTTTTT
CDR3 protein: CASSLYAGGATNEKLFF

clone size: -
J gene: TRBJ2-3
D gene: TRBD2
V gene: TRBV2
CDR3 DNA: TGTGCCAGCAGGACTAGCGAGTCCACAGATACGCAGTATTTT
CDR3 protein: CASRTSESTDTQYF

clone size: few
J gene: TRBJ2-5
D gene: TRBD2
V gene: TRBV29-1
CDR3 DNA: TGCAGCGTACAACTAGCGTTGGAGACCCAGTACTTC
CDR3 protein: CSVQLALETQYF

clone size: -
J gene: TRBJ1-1
D gene: -
V gene: TRBV11-1
CDR3 DNA: TGTGCCAGCAGCTTAGCAGGGGACACTGAAGCTTTCTTT
CDR3 protein: CASSLAGDTEAFF

clone size: -
J gene: TRBJ2-7
D gene: -
V gene: TRBV18
CDR3 DNA: TGTGCCAGCTCAACTATCTCCTACGAGCAGTACTTC
CDR3 protein: CASSTISYEQYF

clone size: -
J gene: TRBJ1-4
D gene: TRBD1
V gene: TRBV2
CDR3 DNA: TGTGCCAGCAGTCCGCCAGGGACAGTTAATGAAAAACTGTTTTTT
CDR3 protein: CASSPPGTVNEKLFF

clone size: few
J gene: TRBJ1-4
D gene: -
V gene: TRBV6-2/TRBV6-3
CDR3 DNA: TGTGCCAGCAGTTACTCGACCGGCGTAAGGGGTGAAAAACTGTTTTTT
CDR3 protein: CASSYSTGVRGEKLFF

clone size: -
J gene: TRBJ2-5
D gene: -
V gene: TRBV27
CDR3 DNA: TGTGCCAGCAGGGGGGGTCTCAAAGAGACCCAGTACTTC
CDR3 protein: CASRGGLKETQYF

clone size: few
J gene: TRBJ1-5
D gene: -
V gene: TRBV5-6
CDR3 DNA: TGTGCCAGCAGCGACTCGGGGGGTTTAGGGCCCCAGCATTTT
CDR3 protein: CASSDSGGLGPQHF

clone size: -
J gene: TRBJ1-2
D gene: TRBD1
V gene: TRBV19
CDR3 DNA: TGTGCCAGTAGCTTCGGGACAGGTCGTACTAACTATGGCTACACCTTC
CDR3 protein: CASSFGTGRTNYGYTF